This TCR beta chain stems from a study of OX40 agonist ivuxolimab in advanced cancers. Broadly, across the study: Ivuxolimab was an agonistic, fully human IgG2 monoclonal antibody directed against OX40 (CD134), a costimulatory receptor. Intravenous ivuxolimab was administered to patients every 2 weeks at six dose levels: 0.01, 0.1, 0.3, 1.5, 3 and 10 mg/kg. Among the roughly 50 dose-escalation patients, about 20 had hepatocellular carcinoma, roughly 15 melanoma, 9 renal cell carcinoma and 9 head and neck cancer. In the dose-escalation cohort, around four fifths of patients were male, and the mean age was approximately 64 years, with a range of about 23 to 80. Prior anti-PD-1, anti-PD-L1 or anti-CTLA-4 therapy was permitted, and approximately 40% of dose-escalation patients had received checkpoint inhibitors. Partial responses were achieved by three dose-escalation patients, of whom one had hepatocellular carcinoma and two had cutaneous melanoma. Peripheral TCRbeta sequencing aimed to test whether ivuxolimab altered TCR sequence diversity and caused clonal T-cell expansion. The paper reports the monotherapy dose-escalation portion (N of about 50 patients) of the phase I ivuxolimab trial. Broad study findings and their caveats: At doses from 0.1 to 3.0 mg/kg, clonal expansion was seen in both CD4+ and CD8+ blood T cells between baseline and week 6. Low levels of normalized T-cell clonal expansion were also seen in some patients who did not respond. After ivuxolimab, expanded clones were on average more numerous among CD8+ T cells than among CD4+ T cells. In partial responders in the 0.1-3.0 mg/kg groups, normalized peripheral clonal expansion was found to be among the lowest, especially among CD8+ T cells. The antigen specificity of the peripheral T cells that underwent clonal expansion was not determined.

The trial excluded patients who had a history of autoimmune disease or were on systemic immunosuppression. Peripheral blood for TCR sequencing was collected from all dose cohorts at baseline, on cycle 4 day 1, and on cycle 7 day 1. The samples were taken from a phase I, first-in-human, multicenter, open-label dose-escalation trial of ivuxolimab. The trial enrolled adults with locally advanced or metastatic head and neck squamous cell, hepatocellular, melanoma or renal cell carcinoma. CD4+ and CD8+ T cells were sorted separately from peripheral blood before TCR sequencing. A distance of 5 bases separates the germline ends of V and J, which lose 2 bases and 4 bases respectively. Sequences SEHNR (CDR1) and FQNEAQ (CDR2) are obtained from the germline V gene (reference sequence). The CDR3 sequence holds 12 residues, the cysteine and phenylalanine included. The entry retains the CDR3 DNA only, 36 bases that are in frame from base 1.

Concerning this clone itself: Its antigen remains undetermined. The sample holds no much larger clone one base away, and base qualities are not on file.

Genomic DNA was extracted from sorted cells for sequencing of the TCRbeta CDR3 region. The immunoSEQ Assay was used to sequence the TCRbeta CDR3 regions. This is the immuneACCESS table as TCRdb keeps it, with only in-frame sequences that have V and J called. A part of the clones is gone; compared with another copy, unresolved V genes explain less than half, and the rest is unexplained. Here the sample has about 58,000 clones; about 90% occur a single time. The ten largest account for around 4% of the sample. Sequencing used CD4+ or CD8+ T cells sorted from blood, obtained in a trial of the OX40 agonist ivuxolimab. The sequence came from an adult with an advanced solid tumor such as melanoma, head and neck, liver or kidney cancer. The rearrangement joined TRBV7-9 to TRBJ1-2; no D gene can be assigned with confidence. The DNA reads TGTGCCAGCAGCTTATGGGCCTATGGCTACACCTTC. The resulting protein is CASSLWAYGYTF.